These T cell receptor beta chains were read from a single sample in a study of early T cells in non-severe SARS-CoV-2 infection. TCRdb fed the 5' RACE reads into MiXCR, producing one record per CDR3 protein. The sample lists almost 85,000 distinct CDR3 sequences, 9% to 14% occurring once. Source material: whole blood. Receptors were obtained from an adult who was a healthcare worker with PCR-confirmed SARS-CoV-2 infection or an uninfected control (not recorded which). Each CDR3 is given without its conserved first and last residue.

J | V | CDR3
TRBJ2-2 | TRBV6-5 | ASTTSGFPGGTGELF
TRBJ2-6 | TRBV18 | ASSPQQSGAGANVLT
TRBJ1-4 | TRBV7-6 | ASSSDREEKLF
TRBJ2-1 | TRBV7-2 | ASSSRGAGGVHEQF
TRBJ1-1 | TRBV9 | ASSAEVRDNTEAF
TRBJ2-2 | TRBV10-3 | AIAEIRNTGELF
TRBJ2-1 | TRBV29-1 | SVEPGGDNEQF
TRBJ2-2 | TRBV7-3 | ASSPAPGELF
TRBJ1-1 | TRBV19 | ASSPRGWNTEAF
TRBJ2-7 | TRBV5-5 | ASSFPTLGEQY
TRBJ2-2 | TRBV7-6 | ASSQTPGGGELF
TRBJ2-3 | TRBV7-3 | ASSRSPSGSTDTQY
TRBJ2-5 | TRBV7-3 | ASSLTPSGETQY
TRBJ2-5 | TRBV20-1 | SAPPGQKGETQY
TRBJ1-5 | TRBV27 | ASSGRRIGNQPQH
TRBJ1-5 | TRBV7-2 | ASSPLGGALSNQPQH
TRBJ1-1 | TRBV20-1 | SAPETGPNTEAF
TRBJ1-2 | TRBV29-1 | SVEDQRPLDGYT
TRBJ2-5 | TRBV14 | ASRVRASETQY
TRBJ1-4 | TRBV28 | ATGSGFFNEKLF
TRBJ1-1 | TRBV18 | ASTPPQGARPNTEAF
TRBJ2-2 | TRBV5-1 | ASSWRVATGELF
TRBJ1-4 | TRBV7-9 | ASQASQLPNEKLF
TRBJ1-5 | TRBV12-5 | ASGPDRSTNQPQH
TRBJ2-1 | TRBV9 | ASSALAGDVYNEQF
TRBJ2-7 | TRBV5-4 | ASSLGTSGTYEQY
TRBJ2-2 | TRBV2 | ASSEGYRNTGELF